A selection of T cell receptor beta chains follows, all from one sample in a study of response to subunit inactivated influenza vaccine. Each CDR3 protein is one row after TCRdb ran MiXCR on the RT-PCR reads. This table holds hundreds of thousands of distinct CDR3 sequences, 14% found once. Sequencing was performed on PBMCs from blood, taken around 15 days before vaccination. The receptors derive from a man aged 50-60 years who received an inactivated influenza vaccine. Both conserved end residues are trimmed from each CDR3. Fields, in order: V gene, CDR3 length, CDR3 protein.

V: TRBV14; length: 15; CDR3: ASTATPAGVNTGELF
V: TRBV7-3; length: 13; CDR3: ASSLTGAPYNEQF
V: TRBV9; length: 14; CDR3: ASSVATGGSTDTQY
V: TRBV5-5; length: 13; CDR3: ASSLVSAGRDTQY
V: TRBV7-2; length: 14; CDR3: ASSLQAVMYQETQY
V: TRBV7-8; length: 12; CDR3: DSSLASEVNEQF
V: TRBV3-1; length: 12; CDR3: ASSFRQLGTEAF
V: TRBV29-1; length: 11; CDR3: SVAKGLNTEAF
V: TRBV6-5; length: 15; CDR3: ASSYTTNLDRGGEQY
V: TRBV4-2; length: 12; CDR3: ASSQASSDNEQF
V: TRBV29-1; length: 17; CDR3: SVGIGLAGGPYQYNEQF
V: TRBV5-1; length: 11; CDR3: ASSWAGADTQY
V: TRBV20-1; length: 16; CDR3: SARDTSPGLADTDTQY
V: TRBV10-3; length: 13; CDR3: AISEIGQGDNEQY
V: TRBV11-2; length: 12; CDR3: ASSSRQGPDEQF
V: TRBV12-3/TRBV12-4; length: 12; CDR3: ASSPRLAGNEQY
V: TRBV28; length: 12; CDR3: ASSLGLNTGELF
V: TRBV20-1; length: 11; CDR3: SASGSNTGELF
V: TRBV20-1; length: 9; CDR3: SAPRVETQY
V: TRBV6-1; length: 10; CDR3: ASSEDREGYT
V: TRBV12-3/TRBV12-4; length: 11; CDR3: ASSLAGAGTQY
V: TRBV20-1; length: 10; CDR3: SARDSYNEQF
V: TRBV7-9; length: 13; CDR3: ASSPRGGLTGEQY
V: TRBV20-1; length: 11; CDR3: SAPSGGSYEQY
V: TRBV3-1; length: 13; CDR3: ASSQAAGRQETQY
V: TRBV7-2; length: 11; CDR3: ASRGAGQETQY
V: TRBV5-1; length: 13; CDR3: ASSPGQGRSYEQY
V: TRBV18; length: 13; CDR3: ASSPLQGSFNEQF
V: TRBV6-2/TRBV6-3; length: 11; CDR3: ASSYLKNTEAF
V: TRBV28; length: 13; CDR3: ASSLHIGSYNEQF
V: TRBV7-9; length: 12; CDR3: ASRGGGSTDTQY
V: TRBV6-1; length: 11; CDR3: ATERENTGELF
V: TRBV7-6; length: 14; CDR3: ASSLAEGRANTEAF
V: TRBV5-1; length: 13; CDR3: ASSRGREDTGELF
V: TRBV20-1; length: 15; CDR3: SAKTSGGLMGYNEQF
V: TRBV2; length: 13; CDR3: ASSWERTRQETQY
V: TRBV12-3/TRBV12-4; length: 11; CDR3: ASSLVATETQY
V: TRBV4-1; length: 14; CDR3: ASSQERDRGDHEQF
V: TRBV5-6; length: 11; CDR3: ASSYGRTYEQY
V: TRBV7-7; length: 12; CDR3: ASSRDYSSYEQY
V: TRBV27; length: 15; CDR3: ASSSTWDSYSNSPLH
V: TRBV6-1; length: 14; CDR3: ASKAAKGRGQETQY